This entry lists 22 T cell receptor beta chains sequenced from one sample in a study of T cell responses to AZD1222 COVID-19 vaccine. Assay used: immunoSEQ multiplex PCR; TCRdb lists only in-frame clones, some missing. This sample has around 140,000 clones, with roughly nine tenths found just once. Sample: peripheral blood, taken 28 days after the second dose of the MenACWY control vaccine. The source of these receptors is an adult who received the MenACWY meningococcal vaccine as a control.

The chain uses TRBV10-1 and TRBJ2-2; 7 bases fit TRBD2. V shed 8 bases and J 5 bases; nucleotides not matched to a gene: 5. The CDR3 length is 13 residues. Germline CDR1 WNHNN, CDR2 SYGVQD (reference sequence). CDR3 residues: CASSRGVTGELFF. The CDR3, as DNA: TGCGCCAGCTCCCGGGGGGTTACCGGGGAGCTGTTTTTT.

The chain links TRBV4-3 to TRBJ2-1, with 7 bases matching TRBD1. V was clipped by 3 bases and J by 1 base; unmatched bases: 0. Germline values: CDR1 LGHNA, CDR2 YSLEER. The length of the CDR3 is 14 residues. The CDR3 DNA reads TGCGCCAGCAGCCAGACAGGGTCCTACAATGAGCAGTTCTTC. Translated: CASSQTGSYNEQFF.

V usage is TRBV7-6 and J usage is TRBJ1-4; D unresolved. Germline assignment: CDR1 SGHVS and CDR2 FNYEAQ. The CDR3 has 14 residues. The V gene lost 5 bases and the J gene lost 0 bases, with 7 bases spanning the gap. Here the CDR3 reads CASSRQATNEKLFF. CDR3 DNA sequence: TGTGCCAGCAGCCGACAAGCAACTAATGAAAAACTGTTTTTT.

This clone was detected only once. The V gene is TRBV7-3, the J gene TRBJ2-3; 9 bases line up with TRBD2. The V segment lost 5 bases and the J segment 6 bases; nucleotides outside the gene matches: 6. This CDR3 has 14 residues. Germline V gene lookup returns CDR1 SGHTA and CDR2 FQGTGA. CDR3 in amino acids: CASSRAGGPDTQYF. CDR3 DNA: TGTGCCAGCAGCCGAGCGGGGGGCCCGGATACGCAGTATTTT.

This rearrangement joins TRBV6-2 or TRBV6-3 to TRBJ2-5; 9 bases line up with TRBD2. CDR3 size: 14 residues. Germline V CDR1 and CDR2: MNHEY, SVGEGT. J was trimmed by 5 bases and V by 4 bases; bases with no gene match: 5. The CDR3 coding sequence is TGTGCCAGCAGTTTGCGGGGGGGCCTGGAGACCCAGTACTTC. Its protein product is CASSLRGGLETQYF.

This clone was seen once. The V call is TRBV5-1, the J call TRBJ1-3; 9 bases agree with TRBD1. CDR1 and CDR2 from the germline V gene are SGHRS and YFSETQ. The CDR3 consists of 18 residues. With 5 bases clipped from V and 0 bases from J, the junction kept 12 bases outside the gene matches. This CDR3 reads CASRTGQGQPGSGNTIYF. The CDR3 DNA reads TGCGCCAGCAGAACAGGACAGGGGCAACCCGGCTCTGGAAACACCATATATTTT.

The V and J genes are TRBV7-9 and TRBJ1-5; TRBD1 is a possible D gene (5 bases). Germline loops: CDR1 SEHNR, CDR2 FQNEAQ (reference sequence). V was clipped by 5 bases and J by 3 bases, with 11 bases between them. The CDR3 spans 14 residues. The CDR3: CASSRDSDNQPQHF. CDR3 bases: TGTGCCAGCAGCCGAGACAGCGACAATCAGCCCCAGCATTTT.

J is TRBJ1-5 and V is TRBV3-1 (or the pseudogene TRBV3-2); no clear D gene. CDR1 and CDR2 (germline): LGHDT, YNNKEL (reference sequence). CDR3 size: 16 residues. V lost 0 bases and J lost 2, with 11 bases in between. CDR3 residues: CASSQDTGSGNQPQHF. The CDR3 DNA reads TGTGCCAGCAGCCAAGATACGGGGTCAGGCAATCAGCCCCAGCATTTT.

The chain couples TRBV18 to TRBJ2-2; either TRBD1 or TRBD2 may supply D (5 bases each). V was cut by 3 bases and J by 1 base, with 18 bases left in between. Germline V lookup: CDR1 KGHSH, CDR2 LQKENI. This CDR3 is 18 amino acids long. The CDR3 loop reads CASSPPNRGRRNTGELFF. CDR3 sequence (DNA): TGTGCCAGCTCACCCCCGAACCGGGGACGAAGGAACACCGGGGAGCTGTTTTTT.

The chain links TRBV15 to TRBJ2-3; the D call may be TRBD1 or TRBD2 (5 bases each). The CDR3 runs to 16 residues. The germline V and J ends were trimmed by 0 bases and 4 bases, with 14 bases remaining between them. The germline gives CDR1 LNHNV, CDR2 YYDKDF (reference sequence). CDR3 bases: TGTGCCACCAGCAGAGACCGAGGGGAGAGGCCAGATACGCAGTATTTT. Residues: CATSRDRGERPDTQYF. Full variable domain (missing parts from reference TRBV15 and TRBJ2-3): DAMVIQNPRYQVTQFGKPVTLSCSQTLNHNVMYWYQQKSSQAPKLLFHYYDKDFNNEADTPDNFQSRRPNTSFCFLDIRSPGLGDTAMYLCATSRDRGERPDTQYFGPGTRLTVL.

V and J are TRBV28 and TRBJ1-4; 9 positions agree with TRBD1. V shed 7 bases and J 9 bases; nucleotides not matched to a gene: 6. The CDR3 is made up of 13 amino acids. Looked up from germline, CDR1 is MDHEN and CDR2 is SYDVKM. This chain's CDR3 is CASKGQGDQKLFF. CDR3 nucleotide sequence: TGTGCCAGCAAGGGACAGGGCGACCAAAAACTGTTTTTT. Combining the CDR3 with reference TRBV28 and TRBJ1-4 gives the whole variable domain DVKVTQSSRYLVKRTGEKVFLECVQDMDHENMFWYRQDPGLGLRLIYFSYDVKMKEKGDIPEGYSVSREKKERFSLILESASTNQTSMYLCASKGQGDQKLFFGSGTQLSVL.

This rearrangement joins TRBV7-2 to TRBJ2-3; 13 bases are a match to TRBD2. The CDR3 extends over 16 amino acids. Germline loops: CDR1 SGHTA, CDR2 FQGNSA. Losses at the gene ends were 5 bases for V and 3 bases for J; bases not matched to a gene: 5. The CDR3, as DNA: TGTGCCAGCAGCAAAAGACTAGCGGGAGGAACAGATACGCAGTATTTT. As protein: CASSKRLAGGTDTQYF.

The CDR3 sequence: CASTPWDRNSPLHF. The CDR3 DNA is TGTGCCAGTACTCCTTGGGACAGGAATTCACCCCTCCACTTT. This sequence joins TRBV28 and TRBJ1-6, with 8 bases fitting TRBD1. CDR3 length: 14 amino acids. J lost 7 bases, V lost 9 bases, and 8 bases had no gene match. Germline V lookup: CDR1 MDHEN, CDR2 SYDVKM.

The rearrangement joins TRBV6-2 or TRBV6-3 to TRBJ2-2; D ambiguous. Germline-derived CDR1 and CDR2 are MNHEY and SVGEGT. This CDR3 spans 14 amino acids. The V and J ends lost 2 bases and 2 bases respectively, with 6 bases between them. Written as DNA, the CDR3 is TGTGCCAGCAGTTACAACAGAAACACCGGGGAGCTGTTTTTT. Encoded protein: CASSYNRNTGELFF.

The chain recombines TRBV6-5 with TRBJ2-7; 7 bases align to TRBD1. The germline V gene encodes CDR1 MNHEY and CDR2 SVGAGI. This CDR3 has 15 residues. V shed 0 bases, J shed 5 bases, and the junction held 7 bases outside the gene matches. The CDR3 DNA is TGTGCCAGCAGTTACTCGTCGGGACAGCGGAACGAGCAGTACTTC. Its protein is CASSYSSGQRNEQYF.

The chain links TRBV28 to TRBJ1-4; perhaps TRBD1 as D (5 bases). Germline loops: CDR1 MDHEN, CDR2 SYDVKM. V lost 5 bases, J lost 8 bases, and 12 bases lay in between. This CDR3 region has 13 residues. The DNA for the CDR3 is TGTGCCAGCAGTATGGCGGGGCTGGAAAAACTGTTTTTT. Protein: CASSMAGLEKLFF. Drawing the rest from reference TRBV28 and TRBJ1-4, the complete variable domain is DVKVTQSSRYLVKRTGEKVFLECVQDMDHENMFWYRQDPGLGLRLIYFSYDVKMKEKGDIPEGYSVSREKKERFSLILESASTNQTSMYLCASSMAGLEKLFFGSGTQLSVL.

The V and J genes are TRBV7-2 and TRBJ2-1, with D possibly being TRBD2 (5 bases). CDR3 length: 15 residues. Between the trimmed V and J ends, which lost 8 bases and 0 bases, there was a span of 14 bases. Germline V gene sequence: CDR1 SGHTA, CDR2 FQGNSA. The CDR3 protein is CASGESGSSYNEQFF. As DNA, the CDR3 is TGTGCCAGCGGAGAGAGCGGTAGCTCCTACAATGAGCAGTTCTTC.

J is TRBJ1-5 and V is TRBV28, with D possibly being TRBD1 (5 bases). V lost 1 base and J lost 2, with 6 bases in between. Germline V gene lookup returns CDR1 MDHEN and CDR2 SYDVKM. The CDR3 is 14 residues long. CDR3 nucleotide sequence: TGTGCCAGCAGTTTATCAGGGCGCAATCAGCCCCAGCATTTT. Protein product: CASSLSGRNQPQHF.

The chain joins TRBV11-3 to TRBJ2-3, with no clear D. V gave up 2 bases and J gave up 0 bases, with 9 bases separating them. Per germline, CDR1 SGHNT and CDR2 YENEEA. The CDR3 length is 15 residues. The CDR3 sequence: CASSLTKASTDTQYF. The CDR3 DNA reads TGTGCCAGCAGCTTAACCAAAGCTAGCACAGATACGCAGTATTTT. Complete variable domain (other parts from reference TRBV11-3 and TRBJ2-3): EAGVVQSPRYKIIEKKQPVAFWCNPISGHNTLYWYLQNLGQGPELLIRYENEEAVDDSQLPKDRFSAERLKGVDSTLKIQPAELGDSAVYLCASSLTKASTDTQYFGPGTRLTVL.

The chain combines TRBV11-2 with TRBJ2-7; either TRBD1 or TRBD2 may supply D (5 bases each). The germline V and J ends were trimmed by 5 bases and 1 base, with 6 bases remaining between them. This CDR3 region has 12 residues. In germline, CDR1 is SGHAT, CDR2 FQNNGV. In nucleotides, the CDR3 is TGTGCCAGCAGCGGGGGATCCTACGAGCAGTACTTC. It specifies CASSGGSYEQYF.

The chain links TRBV27 to TRBJ2-2, with 9 bases fitting TRBD1. The CDR3 consists of 17 residues. After removal of 3 bases from V and 4 bases from J, the junction contained 9 bases not matched to a gene. Germline V gives CDR1 MNHEY, CDR2 SMNVEV (reference sequence). CDR3 in DNA: TGTGCCAGCAGTTTCAGGGGACAGGGATCAACCACCGGGGAGCTGTTTTTT. Translating gives CASSFRGQGSTTGELFF.

This clone has more than one count but fewer than ten. This chain connects TRBV5-1 to TRBJ1-4; 10 positions match TRBD1. The germline CDR1 and CDR2 sequences are SGHRS and YFSETQ. Trimming cost V 0 bases and J 8 bases; bases outside gene matches: 7. There are 16 residues in the CDR3. The CDR3 coding sequence is TGCGCCAGCAGCTTGGTTTCGACAGGGGGCGGCGAAAAACTGTTTTTT. This sequence encodes CASSLVSTGGGEKLFF.